These T cell receptor beta chains were read from a single sample in a study of graft-versus-host responses after intestinal transplantation. Which antigens these TCRs recognize remains unknown. The data were produced by immunoSEQ multiplex PCR, yet TCRdb's version contains in-frame clones alone and is incomplete. The sample includes more than 65,000 clones, nearly 85% seen only once; the top ten take 0.39%. The input for sequencing was unstimulated CD4+ T cells sorted from spleen or lymph node cells, taken before transplant. These receptors came from a human donor who was the organ donor for an intestinal transplant. Both conserved end residues are part of each CDR3. A D gene is named only where the DNA matches it firmly. The listing skips clone size in some rows; elsewhere it reads once, few, many or a size class.

abundance: .; d_gene: TRBD2; j_gene: TRBJ2-5; v_gene: TRBV29-1; CDR3nt: TGCAGCGTGCTGACTAGCGGGGGGGTTAGGTTAGAGACCCAGTACTTC; CDR3aa: CSVLTSGGVRLETQYF
abundance: .; d_gene: TRBD2; j_gene: TRBJ2-1; v_gene: TRBV6-5; CDR3nt: TGTGCCAGCAGCCGGACTAGCGGGGGATACAATGAGCAGTTCTTC; CDR3aa: CASSRTSGGYNEQFF
abundance: .; d_gene: .; j_gene: TRBJ1-6; v_gene: TRBV28; CDR3nt: TGTGCCAGCAAGAGGGACTTTAATTCACCCCTCCACTTT; CDR3aa: CASKRDFNSPLHF
abundance: .; d_gene: .; j_gene: TRBJ1-6; v_gene: TRBV11-2; CDR3nt: TGTGCCAGCAGCTTACTCGGGGAAAATTCACCCCTCCACTTT; CDR3aa: CASSLLGENSPLHF
abundance: few; d_gene: TRBD2; j_gene: TRBJ2-2; v_gene: TRBV9; CDR3nt: TGTGCCAGCAGCGTTCGCGGGGGGGTCACCGGGGAGCTGTTTTTT; CDR3aa: CASSVRGGVTGELFF
abundance: .; d_gene: TRBD2; j_gene: TRBJ2-2; v_gene: TRBV11-3; CDR3nt: TGTGCCAGCAGTGGCGCACCGGGACTAGCAGCCGGGGAGCTGTTTTTT; CDR3aa: CASSGAPGLAAGELFF
abundance: .; d_gene: .; j_gene: TRBJ1-2; v_gene: TRBV28; CDR3nt: TGTGCCAGCAGTTTAATCGCTAACTATGGCTACACCTTC; CDR3aa: CASSLIANYGYTF
abundance: .; d_gene: TRBD1; j_gene: TRBJ1-5; v_gene: TRBV2; CDR3nt: TGTGCCAGCAGCTCCACGACAGGGAACAATCAGCCCCAGCATTTT; CDR3aa: CASSSTTGNNQPQHF
abundance: .; d_gene: .; j_gene: TRBJ1-2; v_gene: TRBV5-6; CDR3nt: TGTGCCAGCAGGCCCGGACACCATAACTATGGCTACACCTTC; CDR3aa: CASRPGHHNYGYTF
abundance: .; d_gene: TRBD1; j_gene: TRBJ1-5; v_gene: TRBV4-3; CDR3nt: TGCGCCAGCAGCCACACGACAGGGGTACAGCCCCAGCATTTT; CDR3aa: CASSHTTGVQPQHF
abundance: .; d_gene: .; j_gene: TRBJ2-5; v_gene: TRBV5-1; CDR3nt: TGCGCCAGCAGCTTGGCAGGGAATCGAGAGACCCAGTACTTC; CDR3aa: CASSLAGNRETQYF
abundance: once; d_gene: .; j_gene: TRBJ1-2; v_gene: TRBV28; CDR3nt: TGTGCCAGCAGTTTAAGGCAGGGCTATGGCTACACCTTC; CDR3aa: CASSLRQGYGYTF
abundance: .; d_gene: .; j_gene: TRBJ1-6; v_gene: TRBV28; CDR3nt: TGTGCCAGCAGTCCCCTTCCCGCGTCGCGGTCACCCCCCCACTTT; CDR3aa: CASSPLPASRSPPHF
abundance: .; d_gene: .; j_gene: TRBJ2-1; v_gene: TRBV5-4; CDR3nt: TGTGCCAGCAGCCTCGAGGCCAACTACAATGAGCAGTTCTTC; CDR3aa: CASSLEANYNEQFF
abundance: .; d_gene: .; j_gene: TRBJ2-5; v_gene: TRBV28; CDR3nt: TGTGCCAGCAGTTTGGAGGTTGGGACCCAGTACTTC; CDR3aa: CASSLEVGTQYF
abundance: .; d_gene: .; j_gene: TRBJ1-2; v_gene: TRBV5-1; CDR3nt: TGCGCCAGCAGCTTGACGCCGAGCGGACAGCAAGGATATGGCTACACCTTC; CDR3aa: CASSLTPSGQQGYGYTF
abundance: .; d_gene: .; j_gene: TRBJ1-4; v_gene: TRBV21-1; CDR3nt: TGTGCCAGCAGCAAAGCGCTAGGACACCGTAATGAAAAACTGTTTTTT; CDR3aa: CASSKALGHRNEKLFF
abundance: .; d_gene: .; j_gene: TRBJ1-6; v_gene: TRBV19; CDR3nt: TGTGCCAGTAGTACCTCAGACAGGTCCTATAATTCACCCCTCCACTTT; CDR3aa: CASSTSDRSYNSPLHF
abundance: .; d_gene: TRBD2; j_gene: TRBJ2-3; v_gene: TRBV4-3; CDR3nt: TGCGCCAGCAGCCAAGAACCCCGGACTAGCGGGGGCACAGATACGCAGTATTTT; CDR3aa: CASSQEPRTSGGTDTQYF
abundance: .; d_gene: TRBD1; j_gene: TRBJ1-1; v_gene: TRBV6-1; CDR3nt: TGTGCCGGGATCGGAGACAGGGGGAAGTACACTGAAGCTTTCTTT; CDR3aa: CAGIGDRGKYTEAFF
abundance: .; d_gene: TRBD1; j_gene: TRBJ1-5; v_gene: TRBV28; CDR3nt: TGTGCCAGCGCGGTCCTTGGGGCAGGGGGCTTTCAGCCCCAGCATTTT; CDR3aa: CASAVLGAGGFQPQHF
abundance: .; d_gene: TRBD1; j_gene: TRBJ2-3; v_gene: TRBV5-4; CDR3nt: TGTGCCAGCAGGAAGGACAGGGGTGCAGATACGCAGTATTTT; CDR3aa: CASRKDRGADTQYF
abundance: .; d_gene: .; j_gene: TRBJ1-1; v_gene: TRBV6-6; CDR3nt: TGTGCCAGCAGTAACGGGGAGGGCACTGAAGCTTTCTTT; CDR3aa: CASSNGEGTEAFF
abundance: .; d_gene: .; j_gene: TRBJ2-6; v_gene: TRBV27; CDR3nt: TGTGCCAGCAGTCTAATGGCAGGGGCTGGGGCCAACGTCCTGACTTTC; CDR3aa: CASSLMAGAGANVLTF
abundance: .; d_gene: .; j_gene: TRBJ2-5; v_gene: TRBV5-1; CDR3nt: TGCGCCAGCAGCTTAGGACAAAGCCAAGAGACCCAGTACTTC; CDR3aa: CASSLGQSQETQYF
abundance: .; d_gene: TRBD1; j_gene: TRBJ1-5; v_gene: TRBV5-1; CDR3nt: TGCGCCAGCAGCCTTGGGACAGCGGACAATCAGCCCCAGCATTTT; CDR3aa: CASSLGTADNQPQHF
abundance: .; d_gene: .; j_gene: TRBJ1-3; v_gene: TRBV5-4; CDR3nt: TGTGCCAGCAGCTTGGCCGCAGACTCTGGAAACACCATATATTTT; CDR3aa: CASSLAADSGNTIYF
abundance: .; d_gene: .; j_gene: TRBJ1-5; v_gene: TRBV5-1; CDR3nt: TGCGCCAGCAGCAACGGGGGTAGCAATCAGCCCCAGCATTTT; CDR3aa: CASSNGGSNQPQHF
abundance: .; d_gene: .; j_gene: TRBJ1-6; v_gene: TRBV5-1; CDR3nt: TGCGCCAGCAGCTTGGGACAAAACTATAATTCACCCCTCCACTTT; CDR3aa: CASSLGQNYNSPLHF
abundance: .; d_gene: .; j_gene: TRBJ2-2; v_gene: TRBV10-3; CDR3nt: TGTGCCATCAGTGAGGGGGACTGGGCCGGGGAGCTGTTTTTT; CDR3aa: CAISEGDWAGELFF
abundance: few; d_gene: .; j_gene: TRBJ2-3; v_gene: TRBV9; CDR3nt: TGTGCCAGCAGCGTAGAGGATAGCGCTACGCAGTATTTT; CDR3aa: CASSVEDSATQYF
abundance: .; d_gene: .; j_gene: TRBJ2-5; v_gene: TRBV9; CDR3nt: TGTGCCAGCAGCGTAGGAGAGGTTTGGAGGGAGACCCAGTACTTC; CDR3aa: CASSVGEVWRETQYF
abundance: .; d_gene: TRBD1; j_gene: TRBJ1-2; v_gene: TRBV19; CDR3nt: TGTGCCAGTAGTATAAGGCAGGGGGCTATGGACTATGGCTACACCTTC; CDR3aa: CASSIRQGAMDYGYTF
abundance: .; d_gene: .; j_gene: TRBJ1-6; v_gene: TRBV6-5; CDR3nt: TGTGCCAGCAGTTACGGGGGGGTTACCCATAATTCACCCCTCCACTTT; CDR3aa: CASSYGGVTHNSPLHF
abundance: .; d_gene: .; j_gene: TRBJ2-5; v_gene: TRBV28; CDR3nt: TGTGCCAGCAGTTTTAACAGCCAAGAGACCCAGTACTTC; CDR3aa: CASSFNSQETQYF
abundance: few; d_gene: .; j_gene: TRBJ1-1; v_gene: TRBV18; CDR3nt: TGTGCCAGCTCGCCAGGATTGGACAGCATGAACACTGAAGCTTTCTTT; CDR3aa: CASSPGLDSMNTEAFF
abundance: .; d_gene: TRBD2; j_gene: TRBJ2-2; v_gene: TRBV4-1; CDR3nt: TGCGCCAGCAGCCAGGGAGGGGTGCCTTACAACACCGGGGAGCTGTTTTTT; CDR3aa: CASSQGGVPYNTGELFF
abundance: .; d_gene: .; j_gene: TRBJ2-3; v_gene: TRBV28; CDR3nt: TGTGCCAGCAGTACCCAGACCGGGAAGAGGGATACGCAGTATTTT; CDR3aa: CASSTQTGKRDTQYF
abundance: once; d_gene: .; j_gene: TRBJ1-3; v_gene: TRBV15; CDR3nt: TGTGCCACCAGCAGAGAGGCCAGGTCTGGAAACACCATATATTTT; CDR3aa: CATSREARSGNTIYF
abundance: once; d_gene: TRBD1; j_gene: TRBJ1-6; v_gene: TRBV5-1; CDR3nt: TGCGCCAGCAGCTTGGGGGACAGGGGGCTTTCACCCCTCCACTTT; CDR3aa: CASSLGDRGLSPLHF
abundance: .; d_gene: .; j_gene: TRBJ1-6; v_gene: TRBV5-6; CDR3nt: TGTGCCAGCAGAGGGCAGGGCGACTCACCCCTCCACTTT; CDR3aa: CASRGQGDSPLHF
abundance: .; d_gene: TRBD1; j_gene: TRBJ2-5; v_gene: TRBV10-2; CDR3nt: TGCGCCAGCAGGTCATACTTCGGGACAGGAGAGACCCAGTACTTC; CDR3aa: CASRSYFGTGETQYF
abundance: .; d_gene: .; j_gene: TRBJ1-1; v_gene: TRBV7-7; CDR3nt: TGTGCTAGCAGCTTTCAGGAGAACACTGAAGCTTTCTTT; CDR3aa: CASSFQENTEAFF
abundance: .; d_gene: TRBD2; j_gene: TRBJ2-1; v_gene: TRBV7-3; CDR3nt: TGTGCCAGCAGGCCTCCATTTCGCGGCGGGGGTCACGGGGACAATGAGCAGTTCTTC; CDR3aa: CASRPPFRGGGHGDNEQFF
abundance: .; d_gene: .; j_gene: TRBJ1-2; v_gene: TRBV29-1; CDR3nt: TGCAGCGTTGACCAGGGCGGCTATGGCTACACCTTC; CDR3aa: CSVDQGGYGYTF
abundance: once; d_gene: .; j_gene: TRBJ2-5; v_gene: TRBV7-6; CDR3nt: TGTGCCAGCAGCTTAGCGGTACTAGAGACCCAGTACTTC; CDR3aa: CASSLAVLETQYF
abundance: .; d_gene: TRBD1; j_gene: TRBJ2-2; v_gene: TRBV23-1; CDR3nt: TGCGCCAGCAGACAGACAGGGGTAGCCGGGGAGCTGTTTTTT; CDR3aa: CASRQTGVAGELFF
abundance: .; d_gene: .; j_gene: TRBJ2-2; v_gene: TRBV7-9; CDR3nt: TGTGCCAGCACCCCCGGCGGGGAGCTGTTTTTT; CDR3aa: CASTPGGELFF
abundance: .; d_gene: .; j_gene: TRBJ2-2; v_gene: TRBV7-6; CDR3nt: TGTGCCAGCGAACAATGCTCTTTGCCCGGGGAGCTGTTTTTT; CDR3aa: CASEQCSLPGELFF
abundance: .; d_gene: TRBD1; j_gene: TRBJ2-1; v_gene: TRBV28; CDR3nt: TGTGCCAGCAGTTTAGGGACAGGGCAGTTCTTC; CDR3aa: CASSLGTGQFF
abundance: few; d_gene: .; j_gene: TRBJ1-2; v_gene: TRBV6-6; CDR3nt: TGTGCCAGCAGTTACGAAGGAGCCGACTATGGCTACACCTTC; CDR3aa: CASSYEGADYGYTF
abundance: .; d_gene: .; j_gene: TRBJ1-1; v_gene: TRBV29-1; CDR3nt: TGCAGCGTTGAGCGGTCAAACACTGAAGCTTTCTTT; CDR3aa: CSVERSNTEAFF
abundance: .; d_gene: .; j_gene: TRBJ1-1; v_gene: TRBV28; CDR3nt: TGTGCCAGTAGTTTAAGGGGGAACACTGAAGCTTTCTTT; CDR3aa: CASSLRGNTEAFF